The T cell receptor beta chain under discussion was sequenced for a study of breast tumors, draining lymph nodes, adjacent tissues (dated by TCRdb to between 2015 and 2016). Background for the entire study: The study compared TCR beta repertoires across tumor, adjacent nontumor tissue and axillary lymph nodes from breast cancer patients. The study was designed to assess the relationships and possible T-cell exchange between tumor, surrounding tissue and draining lymph node repertoires in human breast cancer. General conclusions and limits of the study: The data were judged consistent with most tumor T cells deriving from the lymph node and then expanding within tumor tissue. Tumor T-cell repertoires showed less diversity than lymph node repertoires and more diversity than nontumor tissue repertoires, and tumor T-cell repertoires showed preferential V and J gene usage. The study presented the conclusion that tumor T cells originate in lymph nodes as consistent with a hypothesis, not as something directly demonstrated. Tumor and nontumor tissue repertoires were significantly more similar in luminal-like than in basal-like breast cancer.

Adjacent samples consisted of nontumor breast tissue surrounding the tumor. TCRdb shows the sequencer as Illumina HiSeq 2000. TCR beta chain libraries were generated through multiplex PCR amplification. The amplified TCR beta chain products were analyzed by high-throughput sequencing. In-frame beta chains were kept once TCRdb had trimmed the public reads at Q25 with fastp and called clones with MiXCR. Entries that share a CDR3 protein sequence are merged under the most common genes and DNA. For this sample there are 20,000 to 30,000 distinct CDR3 sequences; almost 70% appear just once. Together, the top ten hold 20% to 25% of the sample. As for this clonotype: No antigen is known for it. No much larger clonotype is one base removed from it; base qualities were not supplied.

Trimming at the junction amounts to 3 bases on V and 0 bases on J, and the germline ends lie 6 bases apart. Reading from cysteine to phenylalanine, the CDR3 counts 14 amino acids. CDR3 DNA is the only sequence kept; it has 42 bases, read in frame from the first base. The receptor was derived from a female donor with breast cancer. Some clones in this sample may be carry-over from other donors' samples. Specimen: tumor-adjacent breast tissue. Recombination linked TRBV12-3 or TRBV12-4 to TRBJ2-1, with the D segment identity uncertain. CDR3 reads: CASSFDSSYNEQFF. At the DNA level, the sequence is TGTGCCAGCAGTTTTGATAGCTCCTACAATGAGCAGTTCTTC.